The 3 T cell receptor beta chains presented below share a single source sample, sequenced in a study of shared clonotypes between healthy human individuals. Here immunoSEQ multiplex PCR was the method, and the copy in TCRdb shows in-frame clones only, minus some. The sample lists hundreds of thousands of clones; 55% to 75% were seen once. The sample comprised memory CD4+ T cells sorted from blood. The sample's subset: CD45RA-negative fraction. These receptors came from a young woman in good health.

V gene TRBV4-2 combines with J gene TRBJ1-2; D gene uncertain. V dropped 4 bases and J dropped 4 bases, with 10 bases sitting between them. From germline, CDR1 is LGHNA and CDR2 YNFKEQ. The CDR3 runs to 13 residues. The CDR3, as DNA: TGTGCCAGCAGCCCGGATCCTGCCTATGGCTACACCTTC. It specifies CASSPDPAYGYTF.

A few counts support this clone. V gene TRBV7-8 combines with J gene TRBJ2-7; 14 nucleotides agree with TRBD2. The V gene's germline CDR1 is SGHVS and CDR2 FQNEAQ. This CDR3 spans 16 amino acids. V was pared by 4 bases and J by 4 bases, with 6 bases of the junction left unmatched. Here the CDR3 DNA reads TGTGCCAGCAGCTCCTATGGGACTAGCGGGAGTTACGAGCAGTACTTC. Its translation is CASSSYGTSGSYEQYF.

CDR3 sequence (DNA): TGTGCCAGCAGTATACTTGGTTACGAGACCCAGTACTTC. Protein sequence: CASSILGYETQYF. The genes are TRBV7-9 and TRBJ2-5; unclear D gene. The CDR3 is made up of 13 amino acids. V lost 6 bases to trimming and J lost 5 bases, with 13 bases between them. Germline-derived CDR1 and CDR2 are SEHNR and FQNEAQ (reference sequence).